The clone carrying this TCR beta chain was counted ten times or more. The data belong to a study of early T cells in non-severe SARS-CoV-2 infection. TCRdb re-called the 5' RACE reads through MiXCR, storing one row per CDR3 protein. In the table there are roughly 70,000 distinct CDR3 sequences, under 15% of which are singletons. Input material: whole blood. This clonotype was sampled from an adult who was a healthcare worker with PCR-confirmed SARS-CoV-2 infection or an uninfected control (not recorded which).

This chain's CDR3 is CSASVSPQDTQYF. The CDR3 bases are TGCAGTGCTAGCGTCTCGCCCCAGGATACGCAGTATTTT. The rearrangement joins TRBV20-1 to TRBJ2-3, with unresolved D. The V end was cut by 3 bases, the J end by 6 bases, with 13 bases between. The CDR3 length is 13 residues. CDR1 is DFQATT, CDR2 SNEGSKA, per germline (reference sequence).